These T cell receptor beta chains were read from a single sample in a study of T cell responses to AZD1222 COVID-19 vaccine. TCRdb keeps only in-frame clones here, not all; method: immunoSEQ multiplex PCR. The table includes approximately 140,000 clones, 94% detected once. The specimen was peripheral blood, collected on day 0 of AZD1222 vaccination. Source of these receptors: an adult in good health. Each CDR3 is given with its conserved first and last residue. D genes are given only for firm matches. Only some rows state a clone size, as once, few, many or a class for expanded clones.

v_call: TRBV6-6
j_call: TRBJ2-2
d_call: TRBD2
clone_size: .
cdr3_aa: CASSFRLAGARGELFF
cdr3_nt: TGTGCCAGCAGTTTCCGACTAGCGGGAGCTCGAGGGGAGCTGTTTTTT

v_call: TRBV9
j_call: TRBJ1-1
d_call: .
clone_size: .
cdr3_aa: CASSVGGGLLTEAFF
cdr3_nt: TGTGCCAGCAGCGTAGGCGGGGGGCTTTTAACTGAAGCTTTCTTT

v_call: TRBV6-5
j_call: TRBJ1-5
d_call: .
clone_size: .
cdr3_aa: CASSYRQNQPQHF
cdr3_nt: TGTGCCAGCAGTTACCGACAGAATCAGCCCCAGCATTTT

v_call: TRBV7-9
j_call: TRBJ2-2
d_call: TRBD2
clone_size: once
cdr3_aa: CASSPPGTSPAGELFF
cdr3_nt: TGTGCCAGCAGCCCCCCCGGGACTAGCCCGGCGGGGGAGCTGTTTTTT

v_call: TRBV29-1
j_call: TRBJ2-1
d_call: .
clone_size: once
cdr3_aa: CSAWYNEQFF
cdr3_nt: TGCAGCGCTTGGTACAATGAGCAGTTCTTC

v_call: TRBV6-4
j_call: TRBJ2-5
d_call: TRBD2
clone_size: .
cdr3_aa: CASSETSGAQETQYF
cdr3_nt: TGTGCCAGCAGTGAAACTAGCGGAGCACAAGAGACCCAGTACTTC

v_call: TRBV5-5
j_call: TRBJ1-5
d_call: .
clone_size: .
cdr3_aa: CASRTGYSNQPQHF
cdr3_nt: TGTGCCAGCAGAACAGGGTATAGCAATCAGCCCCAGCATTTT

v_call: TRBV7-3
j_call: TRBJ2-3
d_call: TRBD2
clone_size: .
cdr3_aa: CASSSSGITDTQYF
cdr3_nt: TGTGCCAGCAGCTCTAGCGGGATCACAGATACGCAGTATTTT

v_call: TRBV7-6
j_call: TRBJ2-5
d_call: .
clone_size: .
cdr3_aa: CASSLAHQETQYF
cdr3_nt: TGTGCCAGCAGCTTAGCGCACCAAGAGACCCAGTACTTC

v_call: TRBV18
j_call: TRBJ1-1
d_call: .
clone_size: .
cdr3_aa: CASAVQATDTEAFF
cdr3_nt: TGTGCCAGCGCGGTACAGGCCACGGACACTGAAGCTTTCTTT

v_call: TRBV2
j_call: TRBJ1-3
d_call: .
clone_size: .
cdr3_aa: CASSHWIRGSGNTIYF
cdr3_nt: TGTGCCAGCAGTCATTGGATACGGGGCTCTGGAAACACCATATATTTT

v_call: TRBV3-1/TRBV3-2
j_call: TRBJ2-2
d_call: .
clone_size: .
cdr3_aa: CASSQEWGALGTGELFF
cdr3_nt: TGTGCCAGCAGCCAAGAGTGGGGGGCTTTAGGCACCGGGGAGCTGTTTTTT

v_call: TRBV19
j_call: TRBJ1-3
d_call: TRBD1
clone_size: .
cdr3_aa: CASAQGAPGNTIYF
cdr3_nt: TGTGCCTCGGCTCAGGGGGCGCCAGGAAACACCATATATTTT

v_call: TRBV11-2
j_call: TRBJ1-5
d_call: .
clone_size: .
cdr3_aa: CASSLVGGSNQPQHF
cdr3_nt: TGTGCCAGCAGTCTTGTGGGGGGGAGCAATCAGCCCCAGCATTTT

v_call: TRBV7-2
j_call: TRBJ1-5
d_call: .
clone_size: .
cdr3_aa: CASRSTVRGQPQHF
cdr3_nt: TGTGCCAGCAGATCGACAGTAAGGGGTCAGCCCCAGCATTTT

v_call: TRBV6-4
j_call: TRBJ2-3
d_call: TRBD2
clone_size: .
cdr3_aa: CASSDLGLDTDTQYF
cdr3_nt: TGTGCCAGCAGTGACCTCGGACTAGACACAGATACGCAGTATTTT